The 5 T cell receptor beta chains presented below share a single source sample, sequenced in a study of technical replicates of blood from a few donors. Sequenced by immunoSEQ multiplex PCR; TCRdb stores in-frame clones only, minus some. Found here are about 49,000 clones, about 94% of them singletons; the top ten hold about 3.8%. Sequencing was carried out using PBMCs. Source of these receptors: a human donor in good health. Some clones in this sample may be carry-over from other donors' samples.

This clone came up once. CDR3: CASSETPGQGGYTF. For the CDR3, the DNA is TGCGCCAGCAGCGAGACCCCGGGACAGGGGGGCTACACCTTC. The gene calls are TRBV5-1 and TRBJ1-2; 10 positions agree with TRBD1. V trimming: 4 bases; J trimming: 8 bases; junction bases outside the gene matches: 8. This CDR3 comprises 14 residues. CDR1 and CDR2 from the germline V gene are SGHRS and YFSETQ.

The rearrangement links TRBV6-5 to TRBJ1-1; D is possibly TRBD1 (6 bases). The V gene's germline CDR1 is MNHEY and CDR2 SVGAGI. V lost 2 bases, J lost 4 bases, and 11 bases lay in between. This CDR3 is built from 14 residues. The CDR3 DNA reads TGTGCCAGCAGTTACAGGGGGATGCGCACTGAAGCTTTCTTT. This codes for CASSYRGMRTEAFF.

The chain is built from TRBV7-3 and TRBJ2-1; D is perhaps TRBD2 (6 bases). V was shortened by 5 bases and J by 3 bases, with 11 bases between the two germline ends. Germline loops: CDR1 SGHTA, CDR2 FQGTGA. The CDR3 is 14 residues long. The CDR3 loop reads CASSLETSYNEQFF. The CDR3, as DNA: TGTGCCAGCAGCCTCGAGACTAGCTACAATGAGCAGTTCTTC.

The rearrangement joins TRBV19 to TRBJ2-1; TRBD1 aligns across 8 bases. CDR1 LNHDA and CDR2 SQIVND come from the germline V gene (reference sequence). V lost 7 bases to trimming and J lost 5 bases; unmatched junction nucleotides: 16. The CDR3 totals 17 residues. Written as DNA, the CDR3 is TGTGCCAGTACCGACAACCCGGACAGGGTGTGGAACAATGAGCAGTTCTTC. It encodes CASTDNPDRVWNNEQFF.

J is TRBJ1-1 and V is TRBV30; D remains ambiguous. The CDR3 is 13 amino acids. Germline CDR1 reads GTSNPN; CDR2 reads SVGIG (reference sequence). V lost 5 bases and J lost 0, with 10 bases in between. The CDR3 DNA reads TGTGCCTGGCGGGGTAGGATGAACACTGAAGCTTTCTTT. It encodes CAWRGRMNTEAFF.